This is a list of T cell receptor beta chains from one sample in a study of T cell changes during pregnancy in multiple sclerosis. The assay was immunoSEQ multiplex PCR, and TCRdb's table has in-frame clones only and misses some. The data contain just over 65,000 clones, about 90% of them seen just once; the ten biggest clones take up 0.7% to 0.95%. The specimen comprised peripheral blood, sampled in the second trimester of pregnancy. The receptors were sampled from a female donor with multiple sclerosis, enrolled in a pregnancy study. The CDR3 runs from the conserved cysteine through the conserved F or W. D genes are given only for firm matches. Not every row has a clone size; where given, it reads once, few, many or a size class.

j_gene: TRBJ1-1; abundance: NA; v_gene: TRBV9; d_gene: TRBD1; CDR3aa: CASDTGTGHMNTEAFF; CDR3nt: TGTGCCAGCGATACCGGGACAGGCCACATGAACACTGAAGCTTTCTTT
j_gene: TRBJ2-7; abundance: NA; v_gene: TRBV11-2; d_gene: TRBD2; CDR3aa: CASSSSLAGGPGEQYF; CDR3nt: TGTGCCAGCAGCTCATCCCTAGCGGGGGGGCCGGGGGAGCAGTACTTC
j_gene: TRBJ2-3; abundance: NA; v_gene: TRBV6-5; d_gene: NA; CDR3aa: CASSYETISTDTQYF; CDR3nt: TGTGCCAGCAGTTACGAGACAATTAGCACAGATACGCAGTATTTT
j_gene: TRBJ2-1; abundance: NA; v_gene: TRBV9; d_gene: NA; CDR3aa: CASSGRHSSYNEQFF; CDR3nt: TGTGCCAGCAGCGGAAGACACAGCTCCTACAATGAGCAGTTCTTC
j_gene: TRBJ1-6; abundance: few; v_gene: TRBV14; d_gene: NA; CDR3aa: CASSQLGNGSPLHF; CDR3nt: TGTGCCAGCAGCCAACTCGGAAACGGGTCACCCCTCCACTTT
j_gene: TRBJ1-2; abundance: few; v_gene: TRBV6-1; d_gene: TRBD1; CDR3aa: CAATGVIYGYTF; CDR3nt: TGTGCCGCGACAGGGGTAATCTATGGCTACACCTTC
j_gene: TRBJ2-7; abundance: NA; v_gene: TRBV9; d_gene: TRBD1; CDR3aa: CASSPDRVSSYEQYF; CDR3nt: TGTGCCAGCAGCCCTGACAGGGTCTCCTCCTACGAGCAGTACTTC
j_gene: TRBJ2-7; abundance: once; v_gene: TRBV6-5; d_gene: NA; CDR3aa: CASSSQGYPYEQYF; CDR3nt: TGTGCCAGCAGTTCACAGGGTTACCCCTACGAGCAGTACTTC
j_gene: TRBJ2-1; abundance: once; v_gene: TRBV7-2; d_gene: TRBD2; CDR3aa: CASSFGGAVYEQFF; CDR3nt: TGTGCCAGCAGCTTCGGGGGGGCCGTTTATGAGCAGTTCTTC
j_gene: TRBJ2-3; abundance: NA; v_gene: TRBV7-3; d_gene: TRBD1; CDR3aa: CASSLKGTGSTDTQYF; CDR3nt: TGTGCCAGCAGCTTAAAGGGGACAGGGAGCACAGATACGCAGTATTTT
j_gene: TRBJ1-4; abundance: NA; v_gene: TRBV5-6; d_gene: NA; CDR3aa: CASRLLKGGTNEKLFF; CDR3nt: TGTGCCAGCAGACTTCTGAAGGGCGGGACTAATGAAAAACTGTTTTTT
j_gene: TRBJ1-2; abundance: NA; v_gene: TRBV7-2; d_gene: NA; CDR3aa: CASSPSWGDGYTF; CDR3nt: TGTGCCAGCAGCCCCTCGTGGGGAGATGGCTACACCTTC
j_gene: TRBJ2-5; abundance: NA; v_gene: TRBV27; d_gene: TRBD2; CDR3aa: CASSPIAGVQETQYF; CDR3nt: TGTGCCAGCAGTCCTATAGCGGGGGTGCAAGAGACCCAGTACTTC
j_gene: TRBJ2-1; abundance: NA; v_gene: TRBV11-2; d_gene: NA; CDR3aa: CASSLSGPKNEQFF; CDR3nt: TGTGCCAGCAGCTTATCCGGTCCGAAAAATGAGCAGTTCTTC